Listed below are T cell receptor beta chains from one sample, sequenced in a study of CD8 T cells in ankylosing spondylitis. A single record per CDR3 protein comes from TCRdb applying MiXCR to the 5' RACE reads. The table includes 500,000 to 650,000 distinct CDR3 sequences, about 5% detected once. The sample taken for sequencing was blood, either unsorted or a sorted T cell fraction (not recorded which). All receptors come from a male donor with ankylosing spondylitis. Both conserved end residues are part of each CDR3. The D gene is left open where the match is weak. Size tells how often a clone was seen (once, few, many) or the class of an expanded clone, and some rows leave it out.

V gene: TRBV28; clone size: .; D gene: .; J gene: TRBJ2-2; CDR3 protein: CASSPRFFRSVNTGELFF; CDR3 DNA: TGTGCCAGCAGCCCCAGGTTTTTTCGGAGTGTGAACACCGGGGAGCTGTTTTTT
V gene: TRBV20-1; clone size: many; D gene: .; J gene: TRBJ1-6; CDR3 protein: CSARDTFGVLNPLHF; CDR3 DNA: TGCAGTGCTAGAGATACGTTCGGGGTGTTGAATCCCCTCCACTTT
V gene: TRBV20-1; clone size: many; D gene: .; J gene: TRBJ2-7; CDR3 protein: CSAQGGTEKDEQYF; CDR3 DNA: TGCAGTGCCCAGGGGGGCACGGAGAAGGACGAGCAGTACTTC
V gene: TRBV5-1; clone size: few; D gene: .; J gene: TRBJ1-1; CDR3 protein: CASSLVGRGSEAFF; CDR3 DNA: TGCGCCAGCAGCTTGGTCGGCAGGGGTTCTGAAGCTTTCTTT
V gene: TRBV27; clone size: many; D gene: .; J gene: TRBJ2-4; CDR3 protein: CAMAKNIQYF; CDR3 DNA: TGTGCCATGGCCAAAAACATTCAGTACTTC
V gene: TRBV28; clone size: many; D gene: TRBD1; J gene: TRBJ2-7; CDR3 protein: CASSLGGTGNEQYF; CDR3 DNA: TGTGCCAGCAGTTTAGGGGGGACAGGGAACGAGCAGTACTTC
V gene: TRBV5-1; clone size: many; D gene: TRBD2; J gene: TRBJ2-4; CDR3 protein: CASSSTGLAGDRGIQYF; CDR3 DNA: TGCGCCAGCAGCTCGACGGGACTAGCGGGAGATCGGGGCATTCAGTACTTC
V gene: TRBV28; clone size: .; D gene: .; J gene: TRBJ2-1; CDR3 protein: CASSVQSSWGNEQFF; CDR3 DNA: TGTGCCAGCAGTGTGCAGTCCTCCTGGGGGAATGAGCAGTTCTTC
V gene: TRBV6-6; clone size: many; D gene: .; J gene: TRBJ1-2; CDR3 protein: CASASFGYTF; CDR3 DNA: TGTGCCAGCGCGTCTTTTGGCTACACCTTC
V gene: TRBV27; clone size: many; D gene: .; J gene: TRBJ1-4; CDR3 protein: CASGRVGAVEKLFF; CDR3 DNA: TGTGCCAGCGGGAGGGTAGGAGCGGTCGAAAAACTGTTTTTT
V gene: TRBV27; clone size: many; D gene: .; J gene: TRBJ2-7; CDR3 protein: CASSLRGPSYEQYF; CDR3 DNA: TGTGCCAGCAGTTTAAGGGGTCCGAGCTACGAGCAGTACTTC
V gene: TRBV10-1; clone size: many; D gene: .; J gene: TRBJ2-7; CDR3 protein: CASSESSREQYF; CDR3 DNA: TGCGCCAGCAGTGAGTCTAGTAGAGAGCAGTACTTC
V gene: TRBV5-1; clone size: many; D gene: TRBD2; J gene: TRBJ2-7; CDR3 protein: CASSLATSGDPYEQYF; CDR3 DNA: TGCGCCAGCAGCTTGGCCACTAGCGGAGACCCCTACGAGCAGTACTTC
V gene: TRBV7-2; clone size: many; D gene: .; J gene: TRBJ2-7; CDR3 protein: CASSLENNRGYEQYF; CDR3 DNA: TGTGCCAGCAGCTTAGAGAACAACCGGGGTTACGAGCAGTACTTC
V gene: TRBV5-1; clone size: .; D gene: TRBD1; J gene: TRBJ2-3; CDR3 protein: CASSLTGVSTDTQYF; CDR3 DNA: TGCGCCAGCAGCTTGACAGGGGTTAGCACAGATACGCAGTATTTT
V gene: TRBV4-3; clone size: .; D gene: .; J gene: TRBJ2-5; CDR3 protein: CASSQEGEAGETQYF; CDR3 DNA: TGCGCCAGCAGCCAAGAGGGGGAGGCAGGGGAGACCCAGTACTTC
V gene: TRBV6-4; clone size: many; D gene: TRBD2; J gene: TRBJ2-1; CDR3 protein: CASSWTSGRYNEQFF; CDR3 DNA: TGTGCCAGCAGTTGGACTAGCGGGAGATACAATGAGCAGTTCTTC
V gene: TRBV6-5; clone size: many; D gene: TRBD1; J gene: TRBJ2-7; CDR3 protein: CASSYSVTGIEQYF; CDR3 DNA: TGTGCCAGCAGTTACTCGGTGACAGGGATCGAGCAGTACTTC
V gene: TRBV20-1; clone size: many; D gene: TRBD1; J gene: TRBJ2-3; CDR3 protein: CSARDWQGADTQYF; CDR3 DNA: TGCAGTGCTAGAGATTGGCAGGGGGCAGATACGCAGTATTTT
V gene: TRBV6-2/TRBV6-3; clone size: many; D gene: .; J gene: TRBJ1-1; CDR3 protein: CASSYTANTEAFF; CDR3 DNA: TGTGCCAGCAGTTACACAGCGAACACTGAAGCTTTCTTT
V gene: TRBV19; clone size: few; D gene: TRBD2; J gene: TRBJ2-7; CDR3 protein: CASSMGLPYEQYF; CDR3 DNA: TGTGCCAGTAGTATGGGACTACCCTACGAGCAGTACTTC
V gene: TRBV4-2; clone size: many; D gene: .; J gene: TRBJ1-5; CDR3 protein: CASSQVQGDQPQHF; CDR3 DNA: TGTGCCAGCAGCCAAGTTCAGGGCGATCAGCCCCAGCATTTT
V gene: TRBV5-6; clone size: many; D gene: .; J gene: TRBJ2-5; CDR3 protein: CASSWRSGETQYF; CDR3 DNA: TGTGCCAGCAGCTGGAGGTCGGGGGAGACCCAGTACTTC
V gene: TRBV27; clone size: many; D gene: .; J gene: TRBJ2-3; CDR3 protein: CASSLGQRGGVTDTQYF; CDR3 DNA: TGTGCCAGCAGTTTGGGGCAGCGTGGGGGTGTCACAGATACGCAGTATTTT
V gene: TRBV20-1; clone size: many; D gene: .; J gene: TRBJ2-5; CDR3 protein: CSAGTGGTQYF; CDR3 DNA: TGCAGTGCTGGCACCGGGGGGACCCAGTACTTC
V gene: TRBV7-2; clone size: few; D gene: .; J gene: TRBJ2-6; CDR3 protein: CASKRGHRANVLTF; CDR3 DNA: TGTGCTTCCAAACGGGGGCACCGGGCCAACGTCCTGACTTTC
V gene: TRBV7-2; clone size: many; D gene: .; J gene: TRBJ2-5; CDR3 protein: CASSQQARQETQYF; CDR3 DNA: TGTGCCAGCAGCCAACAGGCCCGCCAAGAGACCCAGTACTTC
V gene: TRBV4-2; clone size: many; D gene: TRBD1; J gene: TRBJ1-1; CDR3 protein: CASSLILGTGDNTEAFF; CDR3 DNA: TGTGCCAGCAGCCTCATCCTCGGGACAGGAGATAACACTGAAGCTTTCTTT
V gene: TRBV6-1; clone size: .; D gene: .; J gene: TRBJ2-7; CDR3 protein: CASSRVGVSYEQYF; CDR3 DNA: TGTGCCAGCAGTCGGGTCGGGGTAAGCTACGAGCAGTACTTC
V gene: TRBV4-3; clone size: many; D gene: TRBD2; J gene: TRBJ2-3; CDR3 protein: CASSQGAGGLGDTQYF; CDR3 DNA: TGCGCCAGCAGCCAAGGGGCGGGAGGGCTCGGAGATACGCAGTATTTT
V gene: TRBV6-1; clone size: few; D gene: .; J gene: TRBJ2-2; CDR3 protein: CASLAHSNTGELFF; CDR3 DNA: TGTGCCAGCTTGGCACATTCGAACACCGGGGAGCTGTTTTTT
V gene: TRBV12-3/TRBV12-4; clone size: many; D gene: .; J gene: TRBJ2-5; CDR3 protein: CASSNLPQQETQYF; CDR3 DNA: TGTGCCAGCAGTAACCTCCCCCAACAAGAGACCCAGTACTTC
V gene: TRBV4-3; clone size: many; D gene: .; J gene: TRBJ1-2; CDR3 protein: CASSQDGRAYGYTF; CDR3 DNA: TGCGCCAGCAGCCAAGATGGAAGGGCCTATGGCTACACCTTC
V gene: TRBV7-9; clone size: many; D gene: .; J gene: TRBJ1-1; CDR3 protein: CASRQGYTEAFF; CDR3 DNA: TGTGCCAGCAGACAGGGTTACACTGAAGCTTTCTTT
V gene: TRBV7-9; clone size: .; D gene: TRBD1; J gene: TRBJ2-1; CDR3 protein: CASSPSRGSSYNEQFF; CDR3 DNA: TGTGCCAGCAGCCCAAGCAGGGGGAGCTCCTACAATGAGCAGTTCTTC
V gene: TRBV7-2; clone size: many; D gene: TRBD2; J gene: TRBJ2-3; CDR3 protein: CSSGRSDTQYF; CDR3 DNA: TGCTCTAGCGGGAGAAGCGATACGCAGTATTTT
V gene: TRBV5-5; clone size: many; D gene: TRBD1; J gene: TRBJ2-5; CDR3 protein: CASSLGGTGLQETQYF; CDR3 DNA: TGTGCCAGCAGCTTGGGTGGGACAGGGCTCCAAGAGACCCAGTACTTC
V gene: TRBV6-4; clone size: many; D gene: .; J gene: TRBJ2-1; CDR3 protein: CASSEGGPGDEQFF; CDR3 DNA: TGTGCCAGCAGTGAAGGGGGTCCTGGTGATGAGCAGTTCTTC
V gene: TRBV7-8; clone size: many; D gene: .; J gene: TRBJ2-7; CDR3 protein: CASSLELGAGEYF; CDR3 DNA: TGTGCCAGCAGCTTAGAGTTGGGGGCGGGGGAGTACTTC
V gene: TRBV9; clone size: many; D gene: .; J gene: TRBJ2-3; CDR3 protein: CASSEPTSSAQYF; CDR3 DNA: TGTGCCAGCAGCGAGCCTACTAGTTCGGCGCAGTATTTT
V gene: TRBV5-1; clone size: many; D gene: TRBD1; J gene: TRBJ1-1; CDR3 protein: CASSRDRVEAFF; CDR3 DNA: TGCGCCAGCAGCCGGGACAGGGTTGAAGCTTTCTTT
V gene: TRBV28; clone size: many; D gene: .; J gene: TRBJ2-3; CDR3 protein: CASSVRAGSSTDTQYF; CDR3 DNA: TGTGCCAGCAGTGTCCGGGCAGGGTCATCCACAGATACGCAGTATTTT
V gene: TRBV28; clone size: many; D gene: .; J gene: TRBJ2-1; CDR3 protein: CASSLWGTRVSEQFF; CDR3 DNA: TGTGCCAGCAGTTTATGGGGGACCCGTGTGTCGGAGCAGTTCTTC
V gene: TRBV18; clone size: many; D gene: .; J gene: TRBJ2-5; CDR3 protein: CASSPGAVRGETQYF; CDR3 DNA: TGTGCCAGCTCACCAGGCGCGGTGAGAGGAGAGACCCAGTACTTC
V gene: TRBV2; clone size: .; D gene: .; J gene: TRBJ1-4; CDR3 protein: CASILSPAYNEKLFF; CDR3 DNA: TGTGCCAGCATCTTAAGCCCAGCGTATAATGAAAAACTGTTTTTT
V gene: TRBV28; clone size: many; D gene: .; J gene: TRBJ1-2; CDR3 protein: CASSFFRGDYGYTF; CDR3 DNA: TGTGCCAGCAGTTTCTTCCGGGGAGACTATGGCTACACCTTC